The 2 T cell receptor beta chains presented below share a single source sample, sequenced in a study of CD8 T cells in ankylosing spondylitis. Each CDR3 protein gets one entry after TCRdb re-called the 5' RACE reads with MiXCR. The sample has about 300,000 distinct CDR3 sequences; under 25% are singletons. The sequencing sample was made of blood, either unsorted or a sorted T cell fraction (not recorded which). These receptors all come from a female donor with ankylosing spondylitis or in good health (not recorded which).

This clonotype came up many times. This sequence joins TRBV6-2 or TRBV6-3 and TRBJ2-1, with D unclear. The CDR3 has 16 amino acids. Germline V gene lookup returns CDR1 MNHEY and CDR2 SVGEGT. V lost 3 bases and J 3 bases, leaving 15 bases between the germline ends. The CDR3 DNA is TGTGCCAGCAGTTATGAGGCTCCGGCCCTCTACAATGAGCAGTTCTTC. Protein product: CASSYEAPALYNEQFF.

The chain links TRBV20-1 to TRBJ2-7, with TRBD2 matching 7 bases. The J segment lost 6 bases and the V segment lost 0 bases, leaving 11 bases of the junction unmatched. The CDR3 consists of 15 residues. CDR1 and CDR2 from the germline V gene are DFQATT and SNEGSKA (reference sequence). The CDR3 is CSARDGREVGGEQYF. CDR3 sequence (DNA): TGCAGTGCTAGAGATGGGAGGGAGGTCGGAGGCGAGCAGTACTTC.